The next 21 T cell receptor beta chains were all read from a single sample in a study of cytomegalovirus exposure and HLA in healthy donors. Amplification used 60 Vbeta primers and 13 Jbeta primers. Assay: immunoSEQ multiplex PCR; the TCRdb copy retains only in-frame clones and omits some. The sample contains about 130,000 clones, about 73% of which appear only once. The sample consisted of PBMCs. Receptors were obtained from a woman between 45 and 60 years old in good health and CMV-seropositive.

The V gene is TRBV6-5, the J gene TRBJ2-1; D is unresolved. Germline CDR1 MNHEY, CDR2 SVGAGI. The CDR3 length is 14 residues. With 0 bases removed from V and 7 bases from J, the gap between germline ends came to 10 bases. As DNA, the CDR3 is TGTGCCAGCAGTTACTCAAGACGGAGTAATGAGCAGTTCTTC. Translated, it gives CASSYSRRSNEQFF.

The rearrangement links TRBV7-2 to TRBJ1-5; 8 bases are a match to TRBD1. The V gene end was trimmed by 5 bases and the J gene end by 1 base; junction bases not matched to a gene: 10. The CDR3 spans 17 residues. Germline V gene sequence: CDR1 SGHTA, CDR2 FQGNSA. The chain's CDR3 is CASSPRQGSRSNQPQHF. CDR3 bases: TGTGCCAGCAGCCCAAGACAGGGGTCACGAAGCAATCAGCCCCAGCATTTT. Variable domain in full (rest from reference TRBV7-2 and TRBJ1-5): GAGVSQSPSNKVTEKGKDVELRCDPISGHTALYWYRQSLGQGLEFLIYFQGNSAPDKSGLPSDRFSAERTGGSVSTLTIQRTQQEDSAVYLCASSPRQGSRSNQPQHFGDGTRLSIL.

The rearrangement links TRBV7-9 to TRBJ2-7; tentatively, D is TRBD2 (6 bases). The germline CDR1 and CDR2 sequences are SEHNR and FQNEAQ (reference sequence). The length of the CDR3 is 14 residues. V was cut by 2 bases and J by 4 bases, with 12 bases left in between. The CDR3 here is CASSLSQGGYEQYF. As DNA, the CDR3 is TGTGCCAGCAGCTTAAGTCAGGGAGGTTACGAGCAGTACTTC.

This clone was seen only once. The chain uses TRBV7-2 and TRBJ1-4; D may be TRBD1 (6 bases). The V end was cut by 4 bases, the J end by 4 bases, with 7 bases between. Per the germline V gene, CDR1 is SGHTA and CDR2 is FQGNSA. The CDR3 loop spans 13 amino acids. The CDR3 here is CASSSGVNEKLFF. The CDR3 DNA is TGTGCCAGCAGCTCAGGGGTTAATGAAAAACTGTTTTTT.

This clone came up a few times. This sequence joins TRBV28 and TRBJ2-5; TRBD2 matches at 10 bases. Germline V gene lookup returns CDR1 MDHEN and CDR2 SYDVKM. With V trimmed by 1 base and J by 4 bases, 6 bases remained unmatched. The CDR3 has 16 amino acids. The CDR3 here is CASSLYSGGARETQYF. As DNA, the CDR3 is TGTGCCAGCAGTTTATACAGCGGGGGGGCCCGAGAGACCCAGTACTTC.

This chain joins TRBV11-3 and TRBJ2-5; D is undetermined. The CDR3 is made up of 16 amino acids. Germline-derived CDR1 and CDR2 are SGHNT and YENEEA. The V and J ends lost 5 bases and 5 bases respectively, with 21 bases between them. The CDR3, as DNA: TGTGCCAGCAGCCCTGGCGAAAAGGCCCTAGGTGAGACCCAGTACTTC. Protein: CASSPGEKALGETQYF.

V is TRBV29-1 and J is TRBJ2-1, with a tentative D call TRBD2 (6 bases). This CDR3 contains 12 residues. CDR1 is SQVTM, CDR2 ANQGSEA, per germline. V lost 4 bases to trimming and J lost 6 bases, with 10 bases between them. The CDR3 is CSVGRATNEQFF. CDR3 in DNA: TGCAGCGTTGGGAGGGCAACCAATGAGCAGTTCTTC.

DNA of the CDR3: TGCGCCAGCAAATTAGGGCGGGGTACGGTTTATCGAGAGACCCAGTACTTC. Protein: CASKLGRGTVYRETQYF. J is TRBJ2-5 and V is TRBV10-2, with D possibly TRBD2 on 6 matching bases. CDR1 is WSHSY and CDR2 is SAAADI in the germline V gene. Trimming left V 7 bases short and J 4 bases short, with 25 bases between. The CDR3 has 17 residues.

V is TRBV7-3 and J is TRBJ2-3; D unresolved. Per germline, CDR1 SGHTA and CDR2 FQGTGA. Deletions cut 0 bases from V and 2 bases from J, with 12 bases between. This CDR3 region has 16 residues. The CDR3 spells CASSLTLTYNTDTQYF. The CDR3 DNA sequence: TGTGCCAGCAGCTTAACGTTAACATATAACACAGATACGCAGTATTTT.

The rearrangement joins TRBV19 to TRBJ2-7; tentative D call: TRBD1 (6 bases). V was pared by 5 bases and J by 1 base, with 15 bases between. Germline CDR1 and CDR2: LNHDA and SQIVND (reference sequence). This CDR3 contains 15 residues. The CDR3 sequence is CASSPLGDTSYEQYF. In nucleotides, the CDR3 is TGTGCCAGTAGTCCGCTCGGGGACACTTCCTACGAGCAGTACTTC.

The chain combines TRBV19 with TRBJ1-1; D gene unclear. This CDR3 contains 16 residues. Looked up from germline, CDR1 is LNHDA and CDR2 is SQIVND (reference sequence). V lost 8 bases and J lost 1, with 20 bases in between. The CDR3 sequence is CASLGSEGSGNTEAFF. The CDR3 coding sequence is TGTGCCAGTCTGGGTAGTGAGGGCAGTGGGAACACTGAAGCTTTCTTT.

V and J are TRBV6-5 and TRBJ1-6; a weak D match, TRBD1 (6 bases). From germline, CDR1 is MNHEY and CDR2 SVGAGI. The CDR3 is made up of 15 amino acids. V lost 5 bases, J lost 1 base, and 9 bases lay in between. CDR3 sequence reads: CASSGGASYNSPLHF. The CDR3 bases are TGTGCCAGCAGTGGGGGCGCTTCCTATAATTCACCCCTCCACTTT.

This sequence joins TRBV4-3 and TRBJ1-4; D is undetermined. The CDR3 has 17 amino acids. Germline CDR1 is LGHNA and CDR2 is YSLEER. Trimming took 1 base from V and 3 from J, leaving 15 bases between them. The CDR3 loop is CASSQGAQPAANEKLFF. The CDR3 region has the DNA TGCGCCAGCAGCCAAGGGGCGCAGCCTGCAGCTAATGAAAAACTGTTTTTT.

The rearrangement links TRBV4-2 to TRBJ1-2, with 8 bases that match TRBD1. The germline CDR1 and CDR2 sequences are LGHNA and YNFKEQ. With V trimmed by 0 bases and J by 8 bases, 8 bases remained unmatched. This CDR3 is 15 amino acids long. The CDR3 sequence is CASSQEVGQGRGYTF. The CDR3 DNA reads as TGTGCCAGCAGCCAAGAAGTCGGACAGGGACGAGGCTACACCTTC.

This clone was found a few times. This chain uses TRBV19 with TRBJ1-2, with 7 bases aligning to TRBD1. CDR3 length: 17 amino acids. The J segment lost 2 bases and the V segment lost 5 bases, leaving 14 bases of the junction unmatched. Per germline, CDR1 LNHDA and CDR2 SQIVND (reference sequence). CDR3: CASSPLYGTVSNYGYTF. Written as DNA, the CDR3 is TGTGCCAGTAGTCCTCTTTATGGGACAGTCAGCAACTATGGCTACACCTTC.

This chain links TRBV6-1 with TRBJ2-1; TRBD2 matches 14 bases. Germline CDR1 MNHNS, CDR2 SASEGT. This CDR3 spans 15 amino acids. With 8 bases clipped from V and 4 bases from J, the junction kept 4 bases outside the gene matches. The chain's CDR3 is CASCGTSGGYNEQFF. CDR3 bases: TGTGCCAGCTGCGGGACTAGCGGGGGATACAATGAGCAGTTCTTC.

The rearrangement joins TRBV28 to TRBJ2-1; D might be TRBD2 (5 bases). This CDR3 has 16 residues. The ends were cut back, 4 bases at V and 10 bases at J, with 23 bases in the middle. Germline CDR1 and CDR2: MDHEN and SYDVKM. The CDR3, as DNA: TGTGCCAGCAGTTCGGTGTTCAGCCTACCCCCGGGGGAGCAGTTCTTC. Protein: CASSSVFSLPPGEQFF.

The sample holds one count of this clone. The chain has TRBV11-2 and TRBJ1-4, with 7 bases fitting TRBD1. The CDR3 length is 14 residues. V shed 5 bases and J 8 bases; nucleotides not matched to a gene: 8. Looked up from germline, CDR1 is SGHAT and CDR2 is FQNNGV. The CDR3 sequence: CASSPTGLGEKLFF. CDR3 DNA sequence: TGTGCCAGCAGCCCGACAGGGTTAGGCGAAAAACTGTTTTTT.

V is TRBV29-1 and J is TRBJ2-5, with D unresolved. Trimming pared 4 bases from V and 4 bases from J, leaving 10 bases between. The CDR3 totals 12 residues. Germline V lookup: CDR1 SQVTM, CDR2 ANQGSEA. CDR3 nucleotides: TGCAGCGTTGCGGTGTCTGGAGAGACCCAGTACTTC. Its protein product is CSVAVSGETQYF.

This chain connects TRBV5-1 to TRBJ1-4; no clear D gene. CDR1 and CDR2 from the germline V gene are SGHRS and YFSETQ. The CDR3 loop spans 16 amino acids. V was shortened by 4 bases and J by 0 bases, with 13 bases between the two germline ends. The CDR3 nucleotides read TGCGCCAGCAGCCTTGCTGGAGGGACAACTAATGAAAAACTGTTTTTT. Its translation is CASSLAGGTTNEKLFF.

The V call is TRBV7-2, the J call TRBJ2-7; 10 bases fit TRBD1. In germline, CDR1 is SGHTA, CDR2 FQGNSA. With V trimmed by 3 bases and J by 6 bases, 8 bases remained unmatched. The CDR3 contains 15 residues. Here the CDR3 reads CASSFSGTGEFEQYF. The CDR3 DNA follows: TGTGCCAGCAGCTTTTCCGGGACAGGGGAGTTCGAGCAGTACTTC.